This entry concerns a single TCR beta chain. The source of the sample is a study of blood T cell repertoires in COVID-19. Original handling: Amplification of reference gene primers was used by the study to estimate nucleated cell counts. Data came from immunoSEQ multiplex PCR; TCRdb stores just in-frame clones and leaves some out. For V, J and clone size, that table is used; D and trimming come from the DNA. Of 40,000 to 65,000 clones in the sample, roughly 88% were seen once. The germline CDR1 and CDR2 sequences are SEHNR and FQNEAQ (reference sequence). This CDR3 spans 14 amino acids. J gave up 7 bases and V 4 bases, and 4 bases lay outside the gene matches.

The sequence was collected from a man of 80 years or more with acute or convalescent COVID-19. This chain links TRBV7-9 with TRBJ1-2, with TRBD1 identical over 12 bases. The sequenced sample was peripheral blood. The CDR3 DNA follows: TGTGCCAGCAGCTGGGACAGGGGGCAAGGTGGCTACACCTTC. It is translated as CASSWDRGQGGYTF.